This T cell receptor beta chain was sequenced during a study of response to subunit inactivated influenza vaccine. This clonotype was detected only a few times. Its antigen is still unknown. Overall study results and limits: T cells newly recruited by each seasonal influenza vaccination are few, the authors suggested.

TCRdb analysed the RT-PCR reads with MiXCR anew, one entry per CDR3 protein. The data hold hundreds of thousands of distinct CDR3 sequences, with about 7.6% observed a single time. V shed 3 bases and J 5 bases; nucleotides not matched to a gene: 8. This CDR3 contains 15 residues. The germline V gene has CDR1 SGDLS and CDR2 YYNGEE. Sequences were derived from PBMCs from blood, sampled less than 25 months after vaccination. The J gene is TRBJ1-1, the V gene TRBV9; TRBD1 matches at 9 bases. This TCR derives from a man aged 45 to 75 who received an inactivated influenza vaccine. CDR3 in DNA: TGTGCCAGCAGCGCCCTACAGGGGGCTGGGACTGAAGCTTTCTTT. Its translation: CASSALQGAGTEAFF.